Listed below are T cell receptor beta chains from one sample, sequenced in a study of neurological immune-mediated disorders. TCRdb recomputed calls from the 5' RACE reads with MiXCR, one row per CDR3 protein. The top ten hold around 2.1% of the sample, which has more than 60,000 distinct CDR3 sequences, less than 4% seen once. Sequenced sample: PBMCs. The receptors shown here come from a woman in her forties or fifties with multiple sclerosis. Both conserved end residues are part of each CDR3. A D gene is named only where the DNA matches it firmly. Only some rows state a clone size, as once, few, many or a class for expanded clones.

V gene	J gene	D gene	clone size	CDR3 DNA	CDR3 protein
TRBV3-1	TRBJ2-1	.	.	TGTGCCAGCGGCGTTTACAATGAGCAGTTCTTC	CASGVYNEQFF
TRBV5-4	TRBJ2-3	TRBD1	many	TGTGCCAGCAGCTTGTCCAGGGGGCAAGGAGATACGCAGTATTTT	CASSLSRGQGDTQYF
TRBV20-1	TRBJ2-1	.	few	TGCAGTGCTATTAAGCACAATGAGCAGTTCTTC	CSAIKHNEQFF
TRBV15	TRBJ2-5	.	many	TGTGCCACCAGCAGAGATCACCAGGGTGAAGAGACCCAGTACTTC	CATSRDHQGEETQYF
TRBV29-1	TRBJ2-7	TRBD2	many	TGCAGCGTGCTACTAGCGGGGTTATACGAGCAGTACTTC	CSVLLAGLYEQYF
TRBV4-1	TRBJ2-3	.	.	TGCGCCAGCAGGGTCGATGGGGGGAGCTTCGATACGCAGTATTTT	CASRVDGGSFDTQYF
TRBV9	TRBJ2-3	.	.	TGTGCCAGCAGCGTAGGATTTCTAGTTCGGGGCACAGATACGCAGTATTTT	CASSVGFLVRGTDTQYF
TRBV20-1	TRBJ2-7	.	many	TGCAGTGCTAGAGTTGGCGTTTACATAAACGAGCAGTACTTC	CSARVGVYINEQYF
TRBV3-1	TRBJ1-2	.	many	TGTGCCAGCAGCCAAGAAGGATGGGACCGCCTTAACTATGGCTACACCTTC	CASSQEGWDRLNYGYTF
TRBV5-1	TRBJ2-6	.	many	TGCGCCAGCAGCTTCGGAGGTGGGGCCAACGTCCTGACTTTC	CASSFGGGANVLTF
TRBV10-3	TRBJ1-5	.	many	TGTGCCATCAGTGCTGAGGAGGTTAGCCAGCCCCAGCATTTT	CAISAEEVSQPQHF
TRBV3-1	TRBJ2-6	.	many	TGTGCCAGCAGCCAAGGACCGCAGTCTGGGGCCAACGTCCTGACTTTC	CASSQGPQSGANVLTF
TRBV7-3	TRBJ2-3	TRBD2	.	TGTGCCAGCAGCTCATCTAGCGGGAAGACAGATACGCAGTATTTT	CASSSSSGKTDTQYF
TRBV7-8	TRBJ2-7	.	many	TGTGCCAGCAGCAATCCCAGGGCTTACGAGCAGTACTTC	CASSNPRAYEQYF
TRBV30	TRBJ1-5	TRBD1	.	TGTGCCTGGAGCGGGGACAGGAATGATCAGCCCCAGCATTTT	CAWSGDRNDQPQHF
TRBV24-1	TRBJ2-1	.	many	TGTGCCACCAGTGATGGAACAGGATTAGTTGGACTACTGAATGAGCAGTTCTTC	CATSDGTGLVGLLNEQFF
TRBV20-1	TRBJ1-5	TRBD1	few	TGCAGTGCTAGCACCGGGACAGGGGTTGGGAGCAATCAGCCCCAGAATTTT	CSASTGTGVGSNQPQNF
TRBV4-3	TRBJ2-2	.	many	TGCGCCAGCAGCCAAGGCCAGGGAGACACCGGGGAGCTGTTTTTT	CASSQGQGDTGELFF
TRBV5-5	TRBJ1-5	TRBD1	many	TGTGCCAGCAGCTTAAATAGGGCCAGGGGGTTCCAGCCCCAGCATTTT	CASSLNRARGFQPQHF
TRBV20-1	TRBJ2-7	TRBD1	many	TGCAGTGCCCGGCGACAGGGGACCCACTACGAGCAGTACTTC	CSARRQGTHYEQYF
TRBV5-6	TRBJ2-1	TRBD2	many	TGTGCCAGCAGCTTGGCTCGGACTAGGGCCCAGGATGAGCAGTTCTTC	CASSLARTRAQDEQFF
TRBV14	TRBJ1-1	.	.	TGTGCCAGCAATCCCCTTTCGGGGGGGGCCACTGAAGCTTTCTTT	CASNPLSGGATEAFF
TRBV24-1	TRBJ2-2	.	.	TGTGCCACCAGTGGTTACGGGAAACGGACCGGGGAGATGTTTTTT	CATSGYGKRTGEMFF
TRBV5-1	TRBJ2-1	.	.	TGCGCCAGCAGCTTGCCGGCGGGGTACTACAATGAGCAGTTCTTC	CASSLPAGYYNEQFF
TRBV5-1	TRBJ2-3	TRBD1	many	TGCGCCAGCAGCGGTACAGGGGTTACGATCCTCCGCACAGATACGCAGTATTTT	CASSGTGVTILRTDTQYF
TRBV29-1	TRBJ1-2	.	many	TGCAGCGTCCAGGCGGCTAACTATGGCTACACCTTC	CSVQAANYGYTF
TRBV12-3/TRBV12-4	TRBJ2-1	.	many	TGTGCCAGCAGTTTGGGGACCTACAATGAGCAGTTCTTC	CASSLGTYNEQFF
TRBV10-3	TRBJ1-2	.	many	TGTGCCATACAGGGAAACTATGGCTACACCTTC	CAIQGNYGYTF
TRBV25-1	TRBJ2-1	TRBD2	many	TGTGCCACCACTGGACTAGCGGGAGAATGGAACAATGAGCAGTTCTTC	CATTGLAGEWNNEQFF
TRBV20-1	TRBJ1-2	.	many	TGCAGTGCTAGACTTCTTTTGGCAGGGAACTATGGCTACACCTTC	CSARLLLAGNYGYTF
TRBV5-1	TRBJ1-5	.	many	TGCGCCAGCAGCTTGGGAACCCTTGATCAGCCCCAGAATTTT	CASSLGTLDQPQNF
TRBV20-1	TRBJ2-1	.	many	TGCAGTGCTAGAGATCCGGCTGCCTCCTACAATGAGCAGTTCTTC	CSARDPAASYNEQFF
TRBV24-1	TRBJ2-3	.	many	TGTGCCACCAGTGCCCAGGACGGCACAGATACGCAGTATTTT	CATSAQDGTDTQYF
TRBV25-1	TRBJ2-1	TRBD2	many	TGTGCCAGCAGTGTAGATGGTGAGGCTAGCGGGAGGTATGAGCAGTTCTTC	CASSVDGEASGRYEQFF
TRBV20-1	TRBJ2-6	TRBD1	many	TGCAGTGCTGGCACAGGGGCTGGGGCCAACGTCCTGACTTTC	CSAGTGAGANVLTF
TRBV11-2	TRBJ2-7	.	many	TGTGCCAGCAGCTCTATTACCCGGGCACTTCGCTCCTACGAGCAGTACTTC	CASSSITRALRSYEQYF
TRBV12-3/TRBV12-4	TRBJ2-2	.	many	TGTGCCAGCAGTTCCGGGTGGAACACCGGGGAGCTGTTTTTT	CASSSGWNTGELFF
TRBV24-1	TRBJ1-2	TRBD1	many	TGTGCCACCAGTGATCCCGGGACAGGGGATGGCTACACCTTC	CATSDPGTGDGYTF
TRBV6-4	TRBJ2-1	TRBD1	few	TGTGCCAGCAGACAGACAGGGAGCTCCTACAATGAGCAGTTCTTC	CASRQTGSSYNEQFF
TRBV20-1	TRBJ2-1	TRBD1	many	TGCAGTGCTAGAGGCCGGGACAGGGTTTTCTTC	CSARGRDRVFF
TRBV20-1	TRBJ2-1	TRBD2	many	TGCAGTGCTAGGGCGACTAGCGGGACGAATGAGCAGTTCTTC	CSARATSGTNEQFF
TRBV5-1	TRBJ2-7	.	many	TGCGCCAGCAGCTTGAATTCGCGGGGCTACGAGCAGTACTTC	CASSLNSRGYEQYF
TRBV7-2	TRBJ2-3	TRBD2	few	TGTGCCAGCAGCTTAGTGGCTAGCGGAGAGGATACGCAGTATTTT	CASSLVASGEDTQYF
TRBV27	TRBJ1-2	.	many	TGTGCCAGCAGTTTGGAGGGGTACTATGGCTACACCTTC	CASSLEGYYGYTF
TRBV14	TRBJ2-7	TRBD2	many	TGTGCCAGCAGCCCGGGACTAGCCAGCAGAGCCCACGAGCAGTACTTC	CASSPGLASRAHEQYF
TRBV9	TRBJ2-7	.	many	TGTGCCAGCAGCCCCACAAGGTCCGAAACCTACGAGCAGTACTTC	CASSPTRSETYEQYF